Listed below are T cell receptor beta chains from one sample, sequenced in a study of CD8+CD57+ T cells in acquired aplastic anemia. Each CDR3 protein is one row after TCRdb ran MiXCR on the reads. The table includes 200,000 to 250,000 distinct CDR3 sequences, around half detected once. Sequencing was performed on sorted CD4+, CD8+, or CD8+CD57+ T cells (not recorded which) from PBMCs. The receptors here all came from a human donor with aplastic anemia. Both conserved end residues are part of each CDR3. A D gene is named only where the DNA matches it firmly. Rows may omit the clone size; those that give it use once, few, many or a size class.

j_call v_call clone_size d_call cdr3_nt cdr3_aa
TRBJ1-6 TRBV28 - - TGTGCCAGCAGCCCGCCGGGGGTATTAGGTTCACCCCTCCACTTT CASSPPGVLGSPLHF
TRBJ2-7 TRBV15 - TRBD1 TGTGCCACCAGCACGGGACAGGACTTTTCCTACGAGCAGTACTTC CATSTGQDFSYEQYF
TRBJ1-1 TRBV15 many TRBD1 TGTGCCACCAGCAGAGGGACAGGGAACACTGAAGCTTTCTTT CATSRGTGNTEAFF
TRBJ1-5 TRBV15 once - TGTGCCACCAGCACCGACAGGTTGGCCCAGCATTTT CATSTDRLAQHF
TRBJ2-1 TRBV6-4 - - TGTGCCAGCAGTCTCGGCCGAGTTAGTCCCAATGAGCAGTTCTTC CASSLGRVSPNEQFF
TRBJ2-2 TRBV5-5 few TRBD2 TGTGCCAGCAGCTTGGATCCAGCGGGAGAGCTCACCGGGGAGCTGTTTTTT CASSLDPAGELTGELFF
TRBJ2-7 TRBV14 - TRBD2 TGTGCCAGCAGCCAACCCTCGACTAGCGGGAGGGAGAGGTACGAGCAGTACTTC CASSQPSTSGRERYEQYF
TRBJ1-4 TRBV28 - - TGTGCCAGCAGTTTCACCGAACTCGGGGATGAAAAACTGTTTTTT CASSFTELGDEKLFF
TRBJ2-5 TRBV15 - - TGTGCCACCAGCAGAGATTGGGGATTAGACGAGGCCCAGTACTTC CATSRDWGLDEAQYF
TRBJ1-1 TRBV2 - - TGTGCCAGCAAGGACACCCTGAACACTGAAGCTTTCTTT CASKDTLNTEAFF
TRBJ1-1 TRBV2 many TRBD1 TGTGCCAGGGTTGGACAGGGACGGGAAGCTTTCTTT CARVGQGREAFF
TRBJ1-4 TRBV20-1 - - TGCAGTGCTAGAGCTACCGATGAAAAACTGTTTTTT CSARATDEKLFF
TRBJ2-7 TRBV30 - - TGTGCCTGGAGTGACCTACAGGGTATGGAGCAGTACTTC CAWSDLQGMEQYF
TRBJ1-5 TRBV27 few - TGTGCCAGCAGTCCCTCACAGGGAGAACGGGGCCAGCCCCAGCATTTT CASSPSQGERGQPQHF
TRBJ2-6 TRBV9 - - TGTGCCAGCAGCGTAGGAGCCTCCGGGGCCAACGTCCTGACTTTC CASSVGASGANVLTF
TRBJ2-5 TRBV4-1 many - TGCGCCAGCAGCCAAGATACGGAGACCCAGTACTTC CASSQDTETQYF
TRBJ1-3 TRBV19 - - TGTGCCAGTAGTAGCCAACTCTCTGGAGACACCATATATTTT CASSSQLSGDTIYF
TRBJ1-5 TRBV3-1 once TRBD1 TGTGCCAGCAGCCCAAGAGGGGGCCATCAGCCCCAGCATTTT CASSPRGGHQPQHF
TRBJ2-1 TRBV5-8 many - TGTGCCAGCACCTCCTCGAGCAATGAGCAGTTCTTC CASTSSSNEQFF
TRBJ1-1 TRBV5-6 few - TGTGCCAGCAGCTTCGGAGGCAGATTGAACACTGAAGCTTTCTTT CASSFGGRLNTEAFF
TRBJ1-1 TRBV14 once - TGTGCCAGCAGCCAAGCCAGGGGAGCTTTCTTT CASSQARGAFF
TRBJ2-7 TRBV12-3/TRBV12-4 many - TGTGCCAGCAGTTCCCCTCAGGGGAGCGAGCAGTACTTC CASSSPQGSEQYF
TRBJ2-6 TRBV19 once - TGTGCCAGTAGTATAACCGGGGCTGGGGCCAACGTCCTGACTTTC CASSITGAGANVLTF
TRBJ1-2 TRBV13 - TRBD1 TGTGCCAGCAGCTTAGATCGGACAGGCCCTACCTATGGCTACACCTTC CASSLDRTGPTYGYTF
TRBJ1-6 TRBV28 - - TGTGCCAGCAGTCGAGGGGGGATTTCACCCCTCCACTTT CASSRGGISPLHF
TRBJ2-4 TRBV15 - TRBD1 TGTGCCACCAGCCGCAAACCGGGACAGAGAAACATTCAGTACTTC CATSRKPGQRNIQYF